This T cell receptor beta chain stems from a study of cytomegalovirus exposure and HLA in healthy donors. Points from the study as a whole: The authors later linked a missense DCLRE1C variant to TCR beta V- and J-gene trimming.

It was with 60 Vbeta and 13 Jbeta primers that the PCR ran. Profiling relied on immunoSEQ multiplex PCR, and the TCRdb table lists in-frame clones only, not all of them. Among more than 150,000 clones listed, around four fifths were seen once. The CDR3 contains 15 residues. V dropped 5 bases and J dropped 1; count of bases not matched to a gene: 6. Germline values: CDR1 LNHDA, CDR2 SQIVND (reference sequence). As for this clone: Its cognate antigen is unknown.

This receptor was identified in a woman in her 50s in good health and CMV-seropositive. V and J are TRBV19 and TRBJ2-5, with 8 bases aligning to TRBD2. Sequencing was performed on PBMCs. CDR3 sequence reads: CASSQRTSRQETQYF. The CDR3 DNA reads TGTGCCAGTAGTCAACGGACTAGCCGCCAAGAGACCCAGTACTTC.